The 23 T cell receptor beta chains in this list originate from one sample, sequenced in a study of cytomegalovirus exposure and HLA in healthy donors. The PCR ran on 60 Vbeta and 13 Jbeta primers. Assay used: immunoSEQ multiplex PCR; TCRdb lists only in-frame clones, some missing. Of some 140,000 clones listed, around 9% are singletons. The material sequenced was PBMCs. These receptors were collected from a woman aged 40 to 50 in good health and CMV-seropositive.

This clone was found a few times. The chain links TRBV9 to TRBJ1-6; perhaps TRBD1 as D (6 bases). This CDR3 spans 14 amino acids. V dropped 0 bases and J dropped 9 bases, with 10 bases sitting between them. Germline V gene data show CDR1 as SGDLS and CDR2 as YYNGEE. This CDR3 reads CASSVGQDGSPLHF. DNA of the CDR3: TGTGCCAGCAGCGTAGGACAGGATGGTTCACCCCTCCACTTT.

The J gene is TRBJ2-2, the V gene TRBV5-1; D possibly corresponds to TRBD1 (5 bases). The V end lost 2 bases, the J end lost 5 bases, and 10 bases lay between the germline ends. The germline gives CDR1 SGHRS, CDR2 YFSETQ. The length of the CDR3 is 14 residues. The CDR3 sequence: CASSFKGVTGELFF. The CDR3 DNA is TGCGCCAGCAGCTTCAAAGGGGTAACCGGGGAGCTGTTTTTT.

This clone was counted only a few times. The chain combines TRBV19 with TRBJ2-1, with D uncertain. The CDR3 sequence is 14 residues long. The germline V and J ends were trimmed by 5 bases and 6 bases, with 14 bases remaining between them. Germline V gene data show CDR1 as LNHDA and CDR2 as SQIVND (reference sequence). CDR3 sequence: CASSPPPRGNEQFF. In DNA form, the CDR3 reads TGTGCCAGTAGTCCCCCTCCTCGAGGCAATGAGCAGTTCTTC.

This chain links TRBV11-3 with TRBJ2-7; D is uncertain. V was trimmed by 5 bases and J by 5 bases, leaving 10 bases between them. From germline, CDR1 is SGHNT and CDR2 YENEEA. The CDR3 extends over 12 amino acids. The CDR3 bases are TGTGCCAGCAGCCCTAGAACGGACGAGCAGTACTTC. It yields the protein CASSPRTDEQYF.

The chain couples TRBV23-1 to TRBJ1-1, with D perhaps TRBD1 (5 bases). TRBV23-1 is reported as an ORF; its role is uncertain. The CDR3 runs to 14 residues. The V end was cut by 2 bases, the J end by 2 bases, with 9 bases between. CDR3 bases: TGCGCCAGCAGTCAAGATAGGGGTAACACTGAAGCTTTCTTT. Protein sequence: CASSQDRGNTEAFF.

This clone occurred a few times. The chain uses TRBV5-1 and TRBJ2-7, with 7 nucleotides matching TRBD1. After removal of 1 base from V and 7 bases from J, the junction contained 8 bases not matched to a gene. CDR1 SGHRS and CDR2 YFSETQ come from the germline V gene. CDR3 length: 14 residues. CDR3 DNA: TGCGCCAGCAGCTTGTCCAGGGGGATCGGAGAGCAGTACTTC. Translation: CASSLSRGIGEQYF.

The J gene is TRBJ1-1, the V gene TRBV5-1, with D maybe TRBD1 (5 bases). V lost 0 bases and J lost 5, with 20 bases in between. From germline, CDR1 is SGHRS and CDR2 YFSETQ. This CDR3 has 17 residues. The CDR3 reads CASSLGSLTGHYTEAFF. CDR3 bases: TGCGCCAGCAGCTTGGGGTCTTTAACAGGACATTATACTGAAGCTTTCTTT.

The chain links TRBV4-2 to TRBJ2-4, with 9 bases fitting TRBD2. The CDR3 runs to 16 residues. The ends lost 0 bases at V and 0 bases at J; junction bases unmatched: 0. Germline CDR1 LGHNA, CDR2 YNFKEQ. This CDR3 is CASSQDSGGAKNIQYF. The DNA of the CDR3 is TGTGCCAGCAGCCAAGATAGCGGGGGAGCCAAAAACATTCAGTACTTC.

The V call is TRBV10-3, the J call TRBJ2-2; weak D call: TRBD2 (5 bases). V dropped 11 bases and J dropped 1 base, with 14 bases sitting between them. Germline V gene lookup returns CDR1 ENHRY and CDR2 SYGVKD. The CDR3 spans 14 residues. The CDR3 DNA sequence: TGTGCCGCTCGTGGCGCGGGGAACACCGGGGAGCTGTTTTTT. Translation gives CAARGAGNTGELFF.

A few counts support this clone. This chain links TRBV6-5 with TRBJ1-2; TRBD1 aligns across 7 bases. The CDR3 runs 15 residues. V lost 6 bases, J lost 2 bases, and 9 bases stayed unmatched. Germline V lookup: CDR1 MNHEY, CDR2 SVGAGI. This CDR3 reads CASRDRQGLNYGYTF. The CDR3 nucleotides read TGTGCCAGCAGAGACCGACAGGGCTTAAACTATGGCTACACCTTC.

CDR3 in DNA: TGTGCCAGCAGCTTAGGGACAGGGGTCGAGACCCAGTACTTC. The encoded protein is CASSLGTGVETQYF. The V and J genes are TRBV5-4 and TRBJ2-5, with 10 bases fitting TRBD1. CDR3 length: 14 amino acids. Trimming cost V 2 bases and J 5 bases; bases outside gene matches: 3. Germline-derived CDR1 and CDR2 are SGHNT and YYREEE (reference sequence).

The chain uses TRBV5-6 and TRBJ1-2; 9 positions agree with TRBD1. The CDR3 has 13 residues. With 3 bases clipped from V and 8 bases from J, the junction kept 5 bases outside the gene matches. Looked up from germline, CDR1 is SGHDT and CDR2 is YYEEEE. As DNA, the CDR3 is TGTGCCAGCAGCTACAGGGGGCCCTTAGGCTACACCTTC. Its translation is CASSYRGPLGYTF.

This clone was seen more than once but under ten times. This chain links TRBV29-1 with TRBJ2-1; 9 positions match TRBD2. The CDR3 is 13 amino acids. Germline CDR1 SQVTM, CDR2 ANQGSEA. Unmatched junction bases numbered 4, after V lost 7 bases and J lost 3 bases. The CDR3: CSARLADYNEQFF. The CDR3 nucleotides read TGCAGCGCACGACTAGCGGACTACAATGAGCAGTTCTTC.

Only a few counts were recorded for this clone. This sequence joins TRBV6-6 and TRBJ2-1, with a possible D match to TRBD2 (6 bases). This CDR3 contains 16 residues. Germline-derived CDR1 and CDR2 are MNHNY and SVGAGI (reference sequence). V was trimmed by 0 bases and J by 9 bases, leaving 18 bases between them. The CDR3 bases are TGTGCCAGCAGTTACTCGGGCGGGGCCGGTTCTGGTGAGCAGTTCTTC. It codes for CASSYSGGAGSGEQFF.

The chain employs TRBV7-9 and TRBJ2-3, with 7 bases aligning to TRBD1. The CDR3 extends over 15 amino acids. The germline V gene has CDR1 SEHNR and CDR2 FQNEAQ (reference sequence). With 5 bases clipped from V and 1 base from J, the junction kept 6 bases outside the gene matches. The CDR3 is CASSQTGSGTDTQYF. The CDR3 DNA is TGTGCCAGCAGCCAGACAGGGTCTGGCACAGATACGCAGTATTTT. The entire variable domain, with the rest obtained from reference TRBV7-9 and TRBJ2-3, is as follows: DTGVSQNPRHKITKRGQNVTFRCDPISEHNRLYWYRQTLGQGPEFLTYFQNEAQLEKSRLLSDRFSAERPKGSFSTLEIQRTEQGDSAMYLCASSQTGSGTDTQYFGPGTRLTVL.

The chain uses TRBV18 and TRBJ2-1; possibly TRBD2 for D (5 bases). The CDR3 spans 17 residues. Trimming removed 2 bases at V and 7 bases at J, with 21 bases between. Germline V gene lookup returns CDR1 KGHSH and CDR2 LQKENI. The CDR3: CASSPSRGLAGNNEQFF. The CDR3 bases are TGTGCCAGCTCACCATCCCGTGGCCTAGCAGGTAATAATGAGCAGTTCTTC.

This chain links TRBV5-4 with TRBJ2-3; 7 nucleotides align to TRBD2. The germline V gene has CDR1 SGHNT and CDR2 YYREEE (reference sequence). The length of the CDR3 is 13 residues. Trimming took 5 bases from V and 6 from J; bases not matched to a gene: 6. CDR3 sequence reads: CASRGGGADTQYF. Written as DNA, the CDR3 is TGTGCCAGCAGGGGGGGAGGGGCCGATACGCAGTATTTT.

The chain joins TRBV5-6 to TRBJ2-1, with 10 bases fitting TRBD1. The junction had 7 bases not matched to a gene; V was cut back by 2 bases and J by 8 bases. Germline V gene sequence: CDR1 SGHDT, CDR2 YYEEEE. There are 15 residues in the CDR3. DNA of the CDR3: TGTGCCAGCAGCTTTATCGGGACAGGGGTCGATGAGCAGTTCTTC. Encoded protein: CASSFIGTGVDEQFF.

The chain employs TRBV6-5 and TRBJ2-3; 7 bases are shared with TRBD1. The germline V gene has CDR1 MNHEY and CDR2 SVGAGI. V was pared by 4 bases and J by 5 bases, with 6 bases of the junction left unmatched. CDR3 length: 14 residues. The CDR3 sequence is CASSSTGDRDTQYF. The DNA for the CDR3 is TGTGCCAGCAGTTCCACAGGGGATAGAGATACGCAGTATTTT.

This clone was found a few times. The chain uses TRBV19 and TRBJ2-3; 9 bases fit TRBD2. The CDR3 spans 14 residues. The V gene's germline CDR1 is LNHDA and CDR2 SQIVND (reference sequence). Trimming cost V 4 bases and J 5 bases; bases outside gene matches: 4. CDR3 loop: CASSTGLAQDTQYF. The CDR3 nucleotides are TGTGCCAGTAGTACCGGACTAGCGCAAGATACGCAGTATTTT.

This chain uses TRBV7-2 with TRBJ2-3, with 11 positions matching TRBD2. CDR1 SGHTA and CDR2 FQGNSA come from the germline V gene. CDR3 length: 17 amino acids. Trimming removed 1 base from V and 4 bases from J; junction bases left unmatched: 7. DNA of the CDR3: TGTGCCAGCAGCTTAGGAGGCGGGACTAGCGGTTCAGATACGCAGTATTTT. As protein: CASSLGGGTSGSDTQYF.

In its sample, this clone was seen a few times. The chain has TRBV10-3 and TRBJ2-1; 11 nucleotides align to TRBD1. Unmatched junction bases numbered 5, after V lost 0 bases and J lost 7 bases. This CDR3 has 16 residues. The V gene's germline CDR1 is ENHRY and CDR2 SYGVKD. The CDR3 DNA reads as TGTGCCATCAGTGAGTCAGGGACAGGGGGGAGGAATGAGCAGTTCTTC. Translation gives CAISESGTGGRNEQFF.

The chain recombines TRBV4-2 with TRBJ2-3; 9 nucleotides line up with TRBD1. The V and J ends lost 3 bases and 6 bases, in that order; junction bases with no gene match: 10. The CDR3 spans 16 residues. CDR1 and CDR2 (germline): LGHNA, YNFKEQ. The CDR3 DNA follows: TGTGCCAGCAGCCAGGCCGGGACAGGGTCAGTGGATACGCAGTATTTT. Its protein product is CASSQAGTGSVDTQYF.